This T cell receptor beta chain is drawn from a study of blood T cell repertoires in COVID-19. Assay: immunoSEQ multiplex PCR; the TCRdb copy retains only in-frame clones and omits some. The profile covers roughly 330,000 clones, with around 87% appearing a single time and about 5.7% taken by the ten largest. CDR3 size: 13 residues. The V end lost 7 bases, the J end lost 2 bases, and 11 bases lay between the germline ends. The TCR sequence derives from a woman aged 25-40 years who had recovered from COVID-19. The sequenced sample was PBMCs or T cells enriched from blood (not recorded which). This chain uses TRBV12-3 or TRBV12-4 with TRBJ2-5; D may be TRBD2 (6 bases). CDR3 nucleotide sequence: TGTGCCAGCAAGGACGGGGGACAAGAGACCCAGTACTTC. Its protein is CASKDGGQETQYF.